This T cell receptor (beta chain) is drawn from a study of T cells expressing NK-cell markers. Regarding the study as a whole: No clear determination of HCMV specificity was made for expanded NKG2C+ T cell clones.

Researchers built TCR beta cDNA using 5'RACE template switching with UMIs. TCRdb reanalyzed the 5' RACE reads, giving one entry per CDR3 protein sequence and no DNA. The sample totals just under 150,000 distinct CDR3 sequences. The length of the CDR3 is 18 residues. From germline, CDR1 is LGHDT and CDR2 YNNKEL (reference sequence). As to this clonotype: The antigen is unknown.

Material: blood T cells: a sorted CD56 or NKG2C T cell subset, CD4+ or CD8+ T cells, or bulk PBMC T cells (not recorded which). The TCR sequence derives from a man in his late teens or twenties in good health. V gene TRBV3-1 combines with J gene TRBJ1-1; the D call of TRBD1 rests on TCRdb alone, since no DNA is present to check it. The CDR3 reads CASSPRENRVFENTEAFF.